This T cell receptor (beta chain) is from a study of T cell responses to AZD1222 COVID-19 vaccine. Study outcomes and limitations: When two AZD1222 doses had been given, Spike-specific TCR breadth and depth rose.

This clone has only a few counts. The antigen is unknown. Assay: immunoSEQ multiplex PCR; the TCRdb copy retains only in-frame clones and omits some. Here the sample spans 150,000 to 200,000 clones, roughly 94% being singletons. This TCR was sampled from an adult in good health. The sample in question was peripheral blood, obtained on day 0 of AZD1222 vaccination.

CDR3 sequence: CASRETFGEQYF. The CDR3, as DNA: TGCGCCAGCCGTGAGACCTTTGGCGAGCAGTACTTC. This chain uses TRBV5-1 with TRBJ2-7; D is ambiguous. The germline gives CDR1 SGHRS, CDR2 YFSETQ. The CDR3 consists of 12 residues. Deletions cut 7 bases from V and 6 bases from J, with 14 bases between. Drawing the rest from reference TRBV5-1 and TRBJ2-7, the complete variable domain is KAGVTQTPRYLIKTRGQQVTLSCSPISGHRSVSWYQQTPGQGLQFLFEYFSETQRNKGNFPGRFSGRQFSNSRSEMNVSTLELGDSALYLCASRETFGEQYFGPGTRLTVT.